Described below is a single T cell receptor beta chain sequence and its context. The antigen is undetermined. Trimming took 3 bases from V and 4 from J; bases not matched to a gene: 3. The germline gives CDR1 SGHNT, CDR2 YYREEE (reference sequence). This CDR3 contains 15 residues. The data originate from a study of cytomegalovirus exposure and HLA in healthy donors. Study information: A later analysis reported the same platform for the 120 or so validation repertoires and the approximately 670 first-cohort repertoires. General study findings and limits: Subsequent analysis revealed that first-cohort TCR clusters tended to co-occur in the 100 to 150 validation repertoires. Specificity for CMV antigens was confirmed in vitro for a few of the CMV-associated chains. Researchers catalogued some 160 TCR beta chains as cytomegalovirus-associated.

Produced via immunoSEQ multiplex PCR; TCRdb's table is partial and in-frame only. The table has approximately 270,000 clones, 80% to 90% seen once. The source of this sequence is a young woman in good health and CMV-seronegative. The sequenced sample consisted of PBMCs. The rearrangement links TRBV5-4 to TRBJ2-1; 11 bases map to TRBD2. The CDR3 loop reads CASSSGLAVYNEQFF. The CDR3 nucleotides read TGTGCCAGCAGCTCGGGACTAGCGGTATACAATGAGCAGTTCTTC.